This TCR beta chain was sequenced during a study of cytomegalovirus exposure and HLA in healthy donors (dated by TCRdb to 2016 to 2017). For context, the study as a whole: In an earlier analysis of 587 of the donors, approximately 300 Gb of sequence data and 117 million unique TCR beta sequences from about 179 million T cells were reported. An early release that covered about 600 HLA-typed donors contained approximately 300 gigabases of sequencing data and roughly 84 million unique TCR sequences. Of the roughly 390 genotyped donors, roughly 85% fell in the genetic ancestry cluster associated with self-reported Caucasian donors. The study aimed to test whether cataloging public T cell receptors could reveal signatures of past pathogen exposure. The T cell repertoires of some 700 subjects were profiled by immunosequencing and related to cytomegalovirus serostatus. A separate validation cohort of about 110 different subjects was used in addition to the roughly 670-subject first cohort. To predict cytomegalovirus infection status, the study brought together high-throughput TCR immunosequencing, statistical association of individual TCRs with disease status, and machine learning. A later analysis re-analyzed previously published TCR beta repertoires from roughly 600 donors and added high-resolution HLA genotyping to study TCR occurrence patterns. In the later analysis, no new phenotypic data were used to find candidate immune exposures; instead, reliance was placed on TCR beta sequences and their occurrence across donors. An earlier analysis of some 600 of the donors applied high-throughput TCR beta sequencing to assess whether each TCR beta V gene segment acted as functional or pseudogenic. Donor age, sex, ethnicity and CMV serostatus were compiled alongside the repertoire data. A later genetic analysis took genome-wide SNP genotypes for about 60% of the roughly 670 donors and used that subset as a discovery cohort. All discovery cohort repertoires had been generated on a single sequencing platform. HLA typing covered class I and class II loci at four-digit resolution. The number of typed donors differed by locus: about 629-630 for A, B, C, DRB1 and DQB1; approximately 540 for DQA1; 606 for DPA1; and about 450 for DPB1. Roughly five DR-DQ haplotypes were treated as single units for association and clustering because of strong linkage in the cohort. Across some 400 genotyped donors of the cohort, an average of roughly 230,000 unique TCR beta nucleotide sequences per donor were sequenced, and approximately 17% of those sequences were non-productive. Study-level results and caveats: The classifier was reported to diagnose cytomegalovirus status with high specificity and sensitivity in both the original cohort and the validation cohort. The authors suggested that the approach could potentially be extended to other disease states and immunological phenotypes. This cohort had only TCR beta chains sequenced, and the lack of alpha or paired-chain data limited which features could be detected. Because some donors lacked HLA typing at each locus, the association tests relied only on the typed subset. When HLA alleles, especially DR and DQ, strongly co-occurred, attributing TCR associations to individual alleles was difficult. For the cohort, immune exposure information was limited to CMV serostatus. The study gave a list of 150 to 200 TCR beta chains associated with cytomegalovirus. Correlated functional status among segregating V segments might be attributable to linkage disequilibrium, but an unknown experimental factor could not be ruled out. Because counts were too low, some 17 rarely observed V segments, including chromosome 9 orphons, were left out of the earlier analysis of roughly 600 of the donors. A later genetic analysis associated a missense DCLRE1C variant with V-gene and J-gene trimming of TCR beta chains, and an independent cohort replicated the association. Most CMV-associated TCR beta chains appeared to be HLA-restricted in a later analysis, and the HLA associations seemed to be driven largely by CMV exposure. According to a later analysis, TCR association rates differed among HLA loci, with DRB1 alleles showing the most associated TCRs and HLA-C alleles showing the fewest. In vitro tests confirmed that a few of the cytomegalovirus-associated TCR beta chains recognize cytomegalovirus antigens. The presence/absence analyses assumed that sequencing depth was roughly uniform across donors, and that assumption may not be true. A cluster of highly shared sequence variants was judged likely to represent a technical artifact of the sequencing pipeline. In a later analysis, several top co-occurrence clusters were reported to appear linked to parvovirus B19, influenza, CMV and Epstein-Barr virus. In a later analysis, HLA-associated TCR beta chains showed more clonal expansion and lower generation probabilities than non-associated chains that were equally common. Specific HLA alleles were associated with over 15,000 TCR beta sequences at a false discovery rate of 0.05 in a later analysis. In an earlier analysis of 587 of the donors, most TCR beta V segments were observed in productive rearrangements about 87% or about 30% of the time, broadly matching IMGT annotations. A further reported finding was that TCR beta sequences accurately predicted the HLA-A and HLA-B alleles for most subjects in the first cohort. In a later genetic analysis, fewer N-insertions in productive TCRs were reported among donors in an Asian-associated ancestry cluster than the roughly 700-donor mean. While some public TCRs were present in many individuals, most TCR sequences turned up only very rarely across donors.

Library generation was performed with the immunoSEQ multiplex PCR assay. The multiplex PCR relied on a mix of 60 forward primers for TCR Vbeta segments and 13 reverse primers for TCR Jbeta segments. Amplification of the CDR3 region of rearranged TCR beta genes was performed with a multiplex PCR assay on genomic DNA. Amplified TCR beta libraries were sequenced as 87-base-pair reads on the Illumina HiSeq System. The study's own analysis went as follows. A later analysis tallied roughly 80 million unique TCR beta chains across the 660 or so repertoires, and approximately 12 million of those chains were shared by two or more donors. To remove PCR and sequencing errors, raw reads were error-corrected and collapsed into unique sequences using a nearest-neighbor algorithm that merged closely related sequences. To assign V, D and J gene segments, CDR3 sequences were aligned to IMGT reference sequences. For a sequence to be retained, a match of at least six nucleotides was required to both a V gene segment and a J gene segment. Rearrangements were classified as productive when the CDR3 lacked stop codons and remained in frame with V and J, and all other rearrangements were classified as non-productive. Following IMGT convention, CDR3 was defined as the stretch from the second conserved V-encoded cysteine up to the conserved J-encoded phenylalanine. In an earlier analysis of around 640 of the donors, sequences lacking an unambiguous match to a single V gene segment were excluded. An earlier analysis of over 450 of the donors classified V segments as functional when productive rearrangements were above 56.7% and as segregating when the standard deviation between donors was above 5%. A statistical classification framework was developed to diagnose cytomegalovirus status using the catalog of TCR beta chain sequences. A later analysis assigned V and J genes by comparing TCR nucleotide sequences with IMGT/GENE-DB human TR gene sequences. In a later analysis, CDR3 sequences and most-parsimonious VDJ recombination scenarios were assigned using the TCRdist pipeline. A later analysis defined each TCR beta chain by its CDR3 amino acid sequence plus V-gene family, and excluded reads lacking a unique V-gene family. To address suspected cross-contamination and a sequencing artifact, a later analysis removed some 620 highly shared, low-generation-probability nucleotide sequences. In a later analysis, a clonal expansion index for each public chain was calculated from normalized within-repertoire ranks of inferred template counts. In a later analysis, generation probabilities were computed with a VDJ recombination model fitted to out-of-frame rearrangements, and the resulting probabilities were checked against IGoR. In a later analysis, TCR-TCR, TCR-HLA and TCR-CMV co-occurrence was scored with hypergeometric tests, and a repertoire-size bias correction was applied to TCR pairs. To estimate false discovery rates, a later analysis permuted the HLA or CMV assignments 20 times. In a later analysis, co-occurring TCRs were grouped with DBSCAN, and TCRdist sequence similarity was added when clustering was performed within HLA-allele-positive subsets. Repertoires with fewer than 30,000 or more than 120,000 public chains, plus five repertoires with anomalous nucleotide sharing, were excluded from co-occurrence clustering. TCRdb obtained this table from immuneACCESS and retained in-frame rearrangements with V and J assigned. These tables miss some clones; where compared with another copy, unresolved V genes account for less than half of the shortfall, and the remainder is unexplained. That table supplies the V and J calls and clone size; D and trimming were determined from the DNA. The sample table lists about 88,000 clones, about nine tenths of them with a count of one. The ten biggest clones cover roughly 2.2% of the sample.

Worth noting for this clone: Its antigen is unknown. Base quality data are lacking; no much larger clone is found one base away.

In total, 666 healthy bone marrow donors made up the cohort. At the time of sampling, every cohort member was nominally healthy, though immune exposures that went unrecorded were likely present. The donor tested CMV seronegative, placing the donor among the approximately 400 seronegative members of the cohort. Each donor provided a peripheral blood sample, and peripheral blood mononuclear cells were used for TCR beta sequencing. The Qiagen DNeasy Blood Extraction Kit was used to extract genomic DNA from the blood cell samples. The sample was PBMCs. This TCR came from a man younger than 35 in good health and CMV-seronegative.

The CDR3 region has the sequence CASSDNRGLEQFF. The nucleotides read TGTGCCAGCAGTGACAACAGGGGTTTGGAGCAGTTCTTC. The chain employs TRBV6-4 and TRBJ2-1, and TRBD1 aligns with 7 junction nucleotides. The CDR3 starts with the cysteine, ends with the phenylalanine, and has 13 residues. Only CDR3 DNA remains: 39 bases, in frame from the first base. The germline V gene specifies MRHNA as CDR1 and SNTAGT as CDR2. Here V drops 2 bases and J drops 10 bases, and the junction holds 5 bases not matched to any gene.